This record covers a single T cell receptor (beta chain). Antigen specificity is unknown. This sample stems from a study of CD8+ T cells in alopecia areata. V lost 5 bases and J lost 6, with 11 bases in between. The CDR3 extends over 13 amino acids. Germline-derived CDR1 and CDR2 are PRHDT and FYEKMQ (reference sequence). cDNA prepared by RNA extraction and subsequent reverse transcription served as the template for sequencing. TCRdb's table, derived via immunoSEQ multiplex PCR, lists solely in-frame clones and lacks some. The table shows 110,000 or so clones, with 58% occurring only once. Findings of the study overall: On tofacitinib, scalp and blood still held many of the expanded lesional clones.

Noted treatment: oral pan-JAK inhibitor, 5-10 mg twice daily. The sequencing used CD8+ T cells sorted from blood, collected at week 4, from a patient treated with tofacitinib. The sequence derives from a human donor with alopecia areata. This rearrangement joins TRBV13 to TRBJ1-5; D is perhaps TRBD1 (5 bases). CDR3 nucleotide sequence: TGTGCCAGCAGCATTCAGGGCAGTCAGCCCCAGCATTTT. Translated, it gives CASSIQGSQPQHF.